This T cell receptor beta chain was identified during a study of T cell clonality in common variable immunodeficiency. Only in-frame clones appear in the TCRdb table, and some are missing; sequencing was by immunoSEQ multiplex PCR. The profile covers some 64,000 clones, none occurring a single time. V was shortened by 7 bases and J by 0 bases, with 13 bases between the two germline ends. The germline V gene encodes CDR1 MNHEY and CDR2 SMNVEV (reference sequence). The CDR3 contains 14 residues. Most patients and controls had Caucasian heritage. Broader study findings: What drives increased CVID clonality needs T cell subpopulation sequencing.

This clone has a count of ten or more. Its antigen remains unidentified. The DNA ends 3 residues before the CDR3 does, and the rest of the CDR3 is filled in from the germline J gene. Sequencing input: peripheral blood mononuclear cells. V is TRBV27 and J is TRBJ2-7; D may be TRBD1 (6 bases). The origin of this receptor is a person between 18 and 70 years old in good health. The CDR3 bases that were read are TGTGCCAGCACCCGGACAGCCTCCTCCTACGAG. Its translation is CASTRTASSYE. The entire CDR3 sequence reads CASTRTASSYEQYF.